The clone carrying this TCR beta chain was detected ten times or more. Antigen: not known. TCRdb processed the reads anew with MiXCR; each CDR3 protein has one entry. The table includes approximately 50,000 distinct CDR3 sequences, around 20% detected once. This sample is part of a study of T cell repertoires in cytomegalovirus infection. About the study: Selected CMV epitopes included recently identified HLA-C-restricted ones as well as well-studied HLA-B-restricted ones. Public TCR beta signatures provided an indication of both CMV infection and a matching HLA type. Study-level findings and limits: What dominated the ex vivo response were HLA-C-restricted CMV-specific TCR beta clonotypes.

Germline V gene data show CDR1 as SGHTA and CDR2 as FQGNSA. Trimming at V came to 1 base and at J to 1 base, leaving 9 bases not matched to a gene. The CDR3 runs 17 residues. The sequence was collected from a human donor in good health (CMV status not recorded). Some clones in this sample may be carry-over from other donors' samples. The chain links TRBV7-2 to TRBJ1-1; 7 bases are a match to TRBD1. The source was CD8+ T cells from cultured PBMCs, collected from culture after CMV antigen stimulation. This CDR3 reads CASSLEFAGGTNTEAFF. DNA for the CDR3: TGTGCCAGCAGCTTAGAATTCGCAGGGGGGACGAACACTGAAGCTTTCTTT.